This TCR beta chain was observed in a study of cytomegalovirus exposure and HLA in healthy donors. On the study more broadly: In an earlier analysis, almost 120 million unique TCR beta sequences were found from 200 million or so T cells. Early release data held about 92 million unique TCRs from HLA-typed donors.

Study-wide points: One cluster of highly shared sequence variants probably arose as a sequencing artifact. Fewer N-insertions (relative to the approximately 700-donor mean) were reportedly seen in an Asian-associated ancestry cluster in a later analysis.

Comment on this clone: Antigen: not known.

Primers included in the PCR were 60 Vbeta and 13 Jbeta primers. Only in-frame clones appear in the TCRdb table, and some are missing; sequencing was by immunoSEQ multiplex PCR. The table shows roughly 33,000 clones, with 80% occurring only once. This CDR3 has 14 residues. The germline V and J ends were trimmed by 1 base and 0 bases, with 5 bases remaining between them. In germline, CDR1 is SGHVS, CDR2 FNYEAQ. The chain carries TRBV7-6 and TRBJ2-3, with D unresolved. The TCR sequence derives from a male donor in good health and CMV-seronegative. Sequenced input: PBMCs. The CDR3 protein is CASSLGLSTDTQYF. CDR3 coding DNA: TGTGCCAGCAGCTTAGGACTTAGCACAGATACGCAGTATTTT.